One and the same sample provided the 17 T cell receptor beta chains below, sequenced in a study of early T cells in non-severe SARS-CoV-2 infection. TCRdb called the 5' RACE reads again in MiXCR, with one record for every CDR3 protein. The profile shows 40,000 or so distinct CDR3 sequences, 5.8% of them singletons. What was sequenced was whole blood. The receptors originated from an adult who was a healthcare worker with PCR-confirmed SARS-CoV-2 infection or an uninfected control (not recorded which).

Remarks on this clonotype: Just one base apart from a much larger clone, this may be a read error. The chain is built from TRBV6-2 or TRBV6-3 and TRBJ2-3, with unresolved D. The end of the DNA is better explained by TRBJ1-5, so the J call may be wrong. The CDR3 is 13 residues long. Germline CDR1 MNHEY, CDR2 SVGEGT. The DNA for the CDR3 is TGTGCCAGCAGTTTCCGGGGAGGAGATACGCAGCATTTT. It encodes CASSFRGGDTQHF.

This clonotype was seen ten or more times. The V gene is TRBV6-5, the J gene TRBJ1-2, with D uncertain. CDR3 size: 14 residues. Germline CDR1 and CDR2: MNHEY and SVGAGI. V was shortened by 5 bases and J by 2 bases, with 12 bases between the two germline ends. CDR3 region: CASSPRLPNYGYTF. The CDR3 nucleotides read TGTGCCAGCAGTCCCAGACTCCCCAACTATGGCTACACCTTC.

The table lists this clonotype with many counts. The chain combines TRBV20-1 with TRBJ2-7; 9 positions agree with TRBD2. Unmatched junction bases numbered 13, after V lost 1 base and J lost 12 bases. There are 14 residues in the CDR3. CDR1 is DFQATT, CDR2 SNEGSKA, per germline (reference sequence). The CDR3 loop is CSARGGSGGSRRYF. The CDR3, as DNA: TGCAGTGCTAGAGGGGGTAGCGGGGGCTCCCGGCGGTACTTC.

The sample holds many counts of this clonotype. The chain has TRBV12-3 or TRBV12-4 and TRBJ1-2; D gene uncertain. Trimming removed 5 bases at V and 3 bases at J, with 10 bases between. The CDR3 has 13 residues. CDR3 in DNA: TGTGCCAGCAGTCCCGACGGATACTATGGCTACACCTTC. As protein: CASSPDGYYGYTF.

This clonotype was recorded at least ten times. The chain combines TRBV7-2 with TRBJ2-1; D not resolved. The germline V gene encodes CDR1 SGHTA and CDR2 FQGNSA. The CDR3 spans 17 residues. Trimming removed 2 bases at V and 3 bases at J, with 17 bases between. The CDR3 DNA reads as TGTGCCAGCAGCTTACGGTCCAGCGCGGTTTACTACAATGAGCAGTTCTTC. It specifies CASSLRSSAVYYNEQFF.

This clonotype was observed many times. The V gene is TRBV6-6, the J gene TRBJ2-7, with TRBD1 as a possible D gene (6 bases). The CDR3 sequence is 13 residues long. With 8 bases removed from V and 5 bases from J, the gap between germline ends came to 16 bases. The germline V gene encodes CDR1 MNHNY and CDR2 SVGAGI (reference sequence). CDR3 bases: TGTGCCAGCCAAAATGGGGGCCCCCACGAGCAGTACTTC. Encoded protein: CASQNGGPHEQYF.

This clonotype showed up many times. V and J are TRBV6-1 and TRBJ2-2, with 7 bases identical to TRBD1. From germline, CDR1 is MNHNS and CDR2 SASEGT. The ends lost 5 bases at V and 3 bases at J; junction bases unmatched: 6. The CDR3 runs to 15 residues. This chain's CDR3 is CASSPRQGHTGELFF. Here the CDR3 DNA reads TGTGCCAGCAGTCCAAGACAGGGCCACACCGGGGAGCTGTTTTTT.

At least ten counts were recorded for this clonotype. Germline and junction disagree at one end, which may indicate a read error. The rearrangement joins TRBV29-1 to TRBJ2-3; 11 nucleotides line up with TRBD1. Germline V gene data show CDR1 as SQVTM and CDR2 as ANQGSEA. The CDR3 covers 16 residues. The CDR3 coding sequence is TGCAGCGCTGAAGGAGTAGGACAGGGGGCCACAGATACGCAGTATTTT. Translation gives CSAEGVGQGATDTQYF.

This clonotype has a count of ten or more. The V and J genes are TRBV6-4 and TRBJ1-2; 8 bases match TRBD1. This CDR3 comprises 15 residues. Trimming took 3 bases from V and 5 from J; bases not matched to a gene: 8. Germline CDR1 and CDR2: MRHNA and SNTAGT. The CDR3 DNA follows: TGTGCCAGCAGTGAATCCTCCGGACAGGGATATGGCTACACCTTC. This gives the protein CASSESSGQGYGYTF.

Many counts were recorded for this clonotype. The chain is built from TRBV10-2 and TRBJ1-5, with a tentative D call TRBD1 (6 bases). Deletions cut 0 bases from V and 11 bases from J, with 14 bases between. Germline CDR1 reads WSHSY; CDR2 reads SAAADI. The CDR3 is 14 amino acids. The CDR3 nucleotides read TGCGCCAGCAGTGAGTCAGGGGGGGGTACCGCCCAGCATTTT. Protein product: CASSESGGGTAQHF.

This clonotype was observed a few times. This sequence joins TRBV23-1 and TRBJ1-2; TRBD1 matches at 8 bases. TRBV23-1 is reported as an ORF; its role is uncertain. The CDR3 totals 16 residues. V trimming: 4 bases; J trimming: 7 bases; junction bases outside the gene matches: 14. The CDR3 protein is CASSLCEGQGIRGYTF. CDR3 bases: TGCGCCAGCAGTCTATGCGAAGGACAGGGAATTCGTGGCTACACCTTC.

This clonotype has a handful of counts. The CDR3 is CASSRGQGQPQHF. The CDR3 nucleotides read TGTGCCAGCAGTCGGGGACAGGGGCAGCCCCAGCATTTT. The chain is built from TRBV6-5 and TRBJ1-5; 10 positions match TRBD1. V was clipped by 5 bases and J by 7 bases; unmatched bases: 2. CDR1 MNHEY and CDR2 SVGAGI come from the germline V gene. This CDR3 is 13 amino acids long.

This clonotype appeared many times. V and J are TRBV30 and TRBJ2-1; TRBD2 might be the D (6 bases). Germline V gene data show CDR1 as GTSNPN and CDR2 as SVGIG (reference sequence). Trimming removed 5 bases at V and 10 bases at J, with 18 bases between. This CDR3 is 13 amino acids long. The CDR3 DNA sequence: TGTGCCTGGGGGGGGACTGGGCCGGACGAGCAGTTCTTC. Amino acid sequence: CAWGGTGPDEQFF.

This clonotype has more than one count but fewer than ten. V gene TRBV5-4 combines with J gene TRBJ2-2, with D perhaps given as TRBD1 or TRBD2 (5 bases each). Between the trimmed V and J ends, which lost 5 bases and 5 bases, there was a span of 10 bases. Germline-derived CDR1 and CDR2 are SGHNT and YYREEE (reference sequence). This CDR3 is 13 amino acids long. CDR3 loop: CASSRDPTGELFF. CDR3 DNA: TGTGCCAGCAGTCGGGACCCGACCGGGGAGCTGTTTTTT. The full variable domain, in which reference TRBV5-4 and TRBJ2-2 provide the parts outside the CDR3, is ETGVTQSPTHLIKTRGQQVTLRCSSQSGHNTVSWYQQALGQGPQFIFQYYREEENGRGNFPPRFSGLQFPNYSSELNVNALELDDSALYLCASSRDPTGELFFGEGSRLTVL.

This clonotype was seen ten or more times. Written as DNA, the CDR3 is TGTGCCAGCAGCCAAGTGGGGGCAGGCTACGAGCAGTACTTC. Translated, it gives CASSQVGAGYEQYF. V is TRBV4-2 and J is TRBJ2-7, with D perhaps TRBD1 (6 bases). Trimming pared 1 base from V and 3 bases from J, leaving 10 bases between. This CDR3 contains 14 residues. Germline CDR1 is LGHNA and CDR2 is YNFKEQ.

This clonotype has a count of ten or more. V is TRBV11-2 and J is TRBJ2-7; 7 bases map to TRBD2. V lost 4 bases and J lost 3; bases outside the gene matches: 9. The CDR3 runs 15 residues. Germline V gene lookup returns CDR1 SGHAT and CDR2 FQNNGV. CDR3 sequence (DNA): TGTGCCAGCAGCTCCTTGCAGCGGGGAGGCTACGAGCAGTACTTC. This gives the protein CASSSLQRGGYEQYF.

This clonotype was recorded at least ten times. This rearrangement joins TRBV2 to TRBJ2-3, with D unresolved. V lost 2 bases and J lost 1, with 7 bases in between. Germline assignment: CDR1 SNHLY and CDR2 FYNNEI. This CDR3 has 14 residues. The CDR3 reads CASSETLGTDTQYF. CDR3 sequence (DNA): TGTGCCAGCAGTGAAACCTTGGGCACAGATACGCAGTATTTT. The full variable domain, in which reference TRBV2 and TRBJ2-3 provide the parts outside the CDR3, is EPEVTQTPSHQVTQMGQEVILRCVPISNHLYFYWYRQILGQKVEFLVSFYNNEISEKSEIFDDQFSVERPDGSNFTLKIRSTKLEDSAMYFCASSETLGTDTQYFGPGTRLTVL.